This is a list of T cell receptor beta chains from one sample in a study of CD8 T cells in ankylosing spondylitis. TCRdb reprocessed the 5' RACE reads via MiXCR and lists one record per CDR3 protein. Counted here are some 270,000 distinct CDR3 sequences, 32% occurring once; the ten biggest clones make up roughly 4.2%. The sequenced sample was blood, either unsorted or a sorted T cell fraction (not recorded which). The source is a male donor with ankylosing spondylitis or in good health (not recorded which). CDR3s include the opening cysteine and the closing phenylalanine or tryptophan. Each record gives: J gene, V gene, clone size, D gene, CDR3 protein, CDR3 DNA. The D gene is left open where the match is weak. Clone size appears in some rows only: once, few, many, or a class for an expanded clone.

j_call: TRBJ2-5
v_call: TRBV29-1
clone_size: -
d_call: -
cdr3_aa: CSVEGPDEAQYF
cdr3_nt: TGCAGCGTTGAGGGACCAGATGAGGCCCAGTACTTC

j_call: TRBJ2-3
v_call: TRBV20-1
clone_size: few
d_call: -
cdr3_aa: CSASVGDAGRTDTQYF
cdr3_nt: TGCAGTGCTAGTGTTGGGGATGCGGGTCGCACAGATACGCAGTATTTT

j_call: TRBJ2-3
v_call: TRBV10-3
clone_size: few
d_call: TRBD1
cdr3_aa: CAISRGTGASTDTQYF
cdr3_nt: TGTGCCATCAGCCGAGGGACAGGGGCTAGCACAGATACGCAGTATTTT

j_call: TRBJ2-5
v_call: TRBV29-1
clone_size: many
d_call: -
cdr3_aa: CSVLSVGETQYF
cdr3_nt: TGCAGCGTCCTTAGTGTTGGGGAGACCCAGTACTTC

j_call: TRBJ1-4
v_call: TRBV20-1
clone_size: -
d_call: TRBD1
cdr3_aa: CSARTGQGGKLFF
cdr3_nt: TGCAGTGCTAGAACGGGACAGGGCGGAAAACTGTTTTTT

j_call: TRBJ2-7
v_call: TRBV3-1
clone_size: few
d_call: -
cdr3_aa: CASSQDGRSYEQYF
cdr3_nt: TGTGCCAGCAGCCAAGATGGCCGCTCCTACGAGCAGTACTTC

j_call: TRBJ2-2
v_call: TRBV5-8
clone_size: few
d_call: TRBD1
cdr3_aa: CASGTIQGLSTGELFF
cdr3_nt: TGTGCCAGCGGGACCATACAGGGGTTGTCCACCGGGGAGCTGTTTTTT

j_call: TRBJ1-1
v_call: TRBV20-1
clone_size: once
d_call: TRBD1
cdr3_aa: CSARFRDSEAFF
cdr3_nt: TGCAGTGCTAGATTCCGGGACAGTGAAGCTTTCTTT

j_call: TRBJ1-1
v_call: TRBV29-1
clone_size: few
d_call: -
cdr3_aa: CSAWANEGTEAFF
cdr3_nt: TGCAGCGCCTGGGCCAACGAAGGCACTGAAGCTTTCTTT

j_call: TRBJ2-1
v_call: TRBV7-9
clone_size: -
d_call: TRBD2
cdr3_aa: CASSLGLAVYNEQFF
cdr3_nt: TGTGCCAGCAGCTTAGGACTAGCGGTTTACAATGAGCAGTTCTTC

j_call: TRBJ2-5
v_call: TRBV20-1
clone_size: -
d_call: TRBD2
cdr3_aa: CSAERNGFPAGGPETQYF
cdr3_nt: TGCAGTGCCGAGCGAAACGGTTTTCCAGCGGGGGGGCCCGAGACCCAGTACTTC

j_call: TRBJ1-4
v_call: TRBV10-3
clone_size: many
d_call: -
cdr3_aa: CAISPTLQKLFF
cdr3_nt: TGTGCCATCAGTCCTACTCTCCAAAAACTGTTTTTT

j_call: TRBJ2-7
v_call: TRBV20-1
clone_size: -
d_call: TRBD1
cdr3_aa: CSARTGKAYEQYF
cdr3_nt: TGCAGTGCCCGGACAGGGAAGGCCTACGAGCAGTACTTC

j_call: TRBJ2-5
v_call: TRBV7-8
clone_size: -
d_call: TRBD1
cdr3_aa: CASSSPSGKGAGETQYF
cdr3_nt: TGTGCCAGCAGCTCCCCCAGTGGAAAGGGGGCAGGAGAGACCCAGTACTTC

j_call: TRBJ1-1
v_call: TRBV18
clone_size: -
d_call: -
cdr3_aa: CASSPGMNTEAFF
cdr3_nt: TGTGCCAGCTCACCCGGAATGAACACTGAAGCTTTCTTT

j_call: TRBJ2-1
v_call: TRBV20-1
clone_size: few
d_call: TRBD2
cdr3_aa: CSARDGGSGGALFF
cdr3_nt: TGCAGTGCTAGAGATGGTGGAAGCGGGGGGGCGCTGTTCTTC

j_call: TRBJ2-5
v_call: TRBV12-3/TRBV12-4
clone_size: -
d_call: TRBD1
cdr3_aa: CASSQGQGQETQYF
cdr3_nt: TGTGCCAGCAGTCAGGGACAGGGCCAAGAGACCCAGTACTTC

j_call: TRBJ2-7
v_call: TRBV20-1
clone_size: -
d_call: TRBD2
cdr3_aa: CSASGGGADEQYF
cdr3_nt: TGCAGTGCTAGTGGCGGGGGGGCGGACGAGCAGTACTTC

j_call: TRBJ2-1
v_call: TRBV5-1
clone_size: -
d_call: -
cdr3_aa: CASSLAGFEQFF
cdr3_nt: TGCGCCAGCAGCTTGGCGGGGTTTGAGCAGTTCTTC